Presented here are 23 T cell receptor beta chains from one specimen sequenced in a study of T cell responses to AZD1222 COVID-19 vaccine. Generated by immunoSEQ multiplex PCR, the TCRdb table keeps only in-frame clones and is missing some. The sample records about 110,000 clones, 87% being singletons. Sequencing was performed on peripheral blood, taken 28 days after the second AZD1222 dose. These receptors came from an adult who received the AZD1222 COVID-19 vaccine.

CDR3 loop: CASSQEPGNTEAFF. The CDR3 DNA sequence: TGCGCCAGCAGCCAAGAGCCCGGGAACACTGAAGCTTTCTTT. The chain carries TRBV4-3 and TRBJ1-1; D unclear. Trimming removed 0 bases from V and 1 base from J, with 6 bases in between. The CDR3 runs to 14 residues. Germline V lookup: CDR1 LGHNA, CDR2 YSLEER.

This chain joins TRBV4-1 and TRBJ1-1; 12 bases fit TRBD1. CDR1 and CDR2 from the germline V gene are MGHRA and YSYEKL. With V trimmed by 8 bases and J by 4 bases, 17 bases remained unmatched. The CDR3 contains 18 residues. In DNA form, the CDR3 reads TGCGCCAGCCGAAAGGGGGGGACAGGGGGCGCCCCAGGCACTGAAGCTTTCTTT. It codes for CASRKGGTGGAPGTEAFF.

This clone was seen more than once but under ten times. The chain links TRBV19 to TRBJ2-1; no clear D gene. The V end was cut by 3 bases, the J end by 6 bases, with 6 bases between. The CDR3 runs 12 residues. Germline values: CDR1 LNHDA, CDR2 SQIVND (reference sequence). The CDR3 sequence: CASSMGTNEQFF. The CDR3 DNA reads TGTGCCAGTAGTATGGGTACCAATGAGCAGTTCTTC.

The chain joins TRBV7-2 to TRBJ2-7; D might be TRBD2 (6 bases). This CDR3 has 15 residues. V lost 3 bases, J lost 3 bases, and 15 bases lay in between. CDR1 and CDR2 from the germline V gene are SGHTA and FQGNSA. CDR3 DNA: TGTGCCAGCAGCTTTTTCGGAGGGTTGAACTACGAGCAGTACTTC. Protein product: CASSFFGGLNYEQYF.

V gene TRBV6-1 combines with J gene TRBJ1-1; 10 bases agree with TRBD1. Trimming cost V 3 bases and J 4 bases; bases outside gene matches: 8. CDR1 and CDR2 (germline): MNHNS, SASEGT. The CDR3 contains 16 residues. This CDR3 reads CASSDWTGGLGTEAFF. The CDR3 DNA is TGTGCCAGCAGTGATTGGACAGGGGGTTTGGGCACTGAAGCTTTCTTT.

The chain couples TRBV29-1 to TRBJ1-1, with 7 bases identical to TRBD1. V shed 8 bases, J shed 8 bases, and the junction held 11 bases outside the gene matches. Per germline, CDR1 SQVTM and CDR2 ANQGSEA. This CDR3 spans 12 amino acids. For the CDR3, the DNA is TGCAGCACCTACCGGGACAGCGTCGAAGCTTTCTTT. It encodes CSTYRDSVEAFF.

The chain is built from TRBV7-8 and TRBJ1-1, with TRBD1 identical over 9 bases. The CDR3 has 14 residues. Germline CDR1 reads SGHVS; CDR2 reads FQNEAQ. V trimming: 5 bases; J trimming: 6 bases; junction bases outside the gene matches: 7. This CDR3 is CASSVTGGSAEAFF. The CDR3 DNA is TGTGCCAGCAGCGTGACAGGGGGGAGCGCTGAAGCTTTCTTT.

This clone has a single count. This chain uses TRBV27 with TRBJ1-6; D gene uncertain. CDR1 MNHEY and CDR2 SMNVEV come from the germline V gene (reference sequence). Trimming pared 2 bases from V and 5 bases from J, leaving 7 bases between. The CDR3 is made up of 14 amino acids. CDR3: CASSLGTHNSPLHF. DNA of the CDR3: TGTGCCAGCAGTTTAGGAACTCATAATTCACCCCTCCACTTT.

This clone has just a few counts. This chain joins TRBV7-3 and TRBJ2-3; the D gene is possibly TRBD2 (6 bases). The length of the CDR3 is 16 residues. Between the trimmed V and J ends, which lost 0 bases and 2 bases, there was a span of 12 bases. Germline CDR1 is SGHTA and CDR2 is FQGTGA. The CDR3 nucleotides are TGTGCCAGCAGCTTAACTAGCGGACCCTACACAGATACGCAGTATTTT. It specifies CASSLTSGPYTDTQYF.

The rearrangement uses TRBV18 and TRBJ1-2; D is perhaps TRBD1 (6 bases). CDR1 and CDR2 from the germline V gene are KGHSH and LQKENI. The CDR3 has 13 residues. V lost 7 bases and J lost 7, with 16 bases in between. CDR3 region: CASFPTGMCGYTF. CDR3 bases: TGTGCCAGCTTCCCGACAGGAATGTGTGGCTACACCTTC.

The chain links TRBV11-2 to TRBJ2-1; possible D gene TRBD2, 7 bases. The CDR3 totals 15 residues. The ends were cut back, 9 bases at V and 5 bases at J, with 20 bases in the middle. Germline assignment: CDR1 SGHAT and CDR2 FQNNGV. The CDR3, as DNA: TGTGCCAGAACCTTAGAGGGGGGGCCCGACAATGAGCAGTTCTTC. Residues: CARTLEGGPDNEQFF.

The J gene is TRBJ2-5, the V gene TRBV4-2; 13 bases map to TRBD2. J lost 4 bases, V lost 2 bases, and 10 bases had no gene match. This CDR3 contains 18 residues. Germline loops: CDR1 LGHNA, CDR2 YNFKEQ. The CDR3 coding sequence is TGTGCCAGCAGCCAATTTGTCGGACTAGCGGGAGTCGGAGAGACCCAGTACTTC. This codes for CASSQFVGLAGVGETQYF.

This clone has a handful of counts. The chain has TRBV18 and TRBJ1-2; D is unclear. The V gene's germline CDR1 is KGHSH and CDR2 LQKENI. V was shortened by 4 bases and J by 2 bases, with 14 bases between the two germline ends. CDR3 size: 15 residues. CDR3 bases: TGTGCCAGCTCACGGTCGCTCGCGGGGAACTATGGCTACACCTTC. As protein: CASSRSLAGNYGYTF.

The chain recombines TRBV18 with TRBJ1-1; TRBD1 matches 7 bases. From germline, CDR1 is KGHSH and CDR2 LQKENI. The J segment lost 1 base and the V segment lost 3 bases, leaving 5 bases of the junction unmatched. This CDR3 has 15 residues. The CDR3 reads CASSPRGTANTEAFF. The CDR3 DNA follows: TGTGCCAGCTCACCCCGGGGGACAGCGAACACTGAAGCTTTCTTT.

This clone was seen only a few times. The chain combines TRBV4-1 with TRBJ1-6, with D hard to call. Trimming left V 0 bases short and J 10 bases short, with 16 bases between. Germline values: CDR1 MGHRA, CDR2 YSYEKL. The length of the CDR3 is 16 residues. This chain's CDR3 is CASSQDTPAPKSPLHF. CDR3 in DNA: TGCGCCAGCAGCCAAGATACCCCTGCCCCAAAGTCACCCCTCCACTTT.

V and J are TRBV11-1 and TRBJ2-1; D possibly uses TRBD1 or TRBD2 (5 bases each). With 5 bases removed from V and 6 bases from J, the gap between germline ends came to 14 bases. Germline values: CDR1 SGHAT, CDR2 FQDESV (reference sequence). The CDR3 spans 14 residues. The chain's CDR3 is CASSTHGTTNEQFF. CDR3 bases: TGTGCCAGCAGCACGCACGGGACCACCAATGAGCAGTTCTTC.

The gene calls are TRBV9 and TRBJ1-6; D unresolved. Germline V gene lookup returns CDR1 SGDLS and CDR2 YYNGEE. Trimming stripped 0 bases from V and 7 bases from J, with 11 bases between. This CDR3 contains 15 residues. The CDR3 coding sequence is TGTGCCAGCAGCGTAGAGGGAGGGAACAATTCACCCCTCCACTTT. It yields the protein CASSVEGGNNSPLHF.

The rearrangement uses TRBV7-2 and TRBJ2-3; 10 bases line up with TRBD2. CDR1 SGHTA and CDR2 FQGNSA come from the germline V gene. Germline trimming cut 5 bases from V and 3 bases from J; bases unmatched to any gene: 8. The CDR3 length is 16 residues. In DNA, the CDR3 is TGTGCCAGCAGCCCTAAGCGGGGGGGCGGTACAGATACGCAGTATTTT. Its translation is CASSPKRGGGTDTQYF.

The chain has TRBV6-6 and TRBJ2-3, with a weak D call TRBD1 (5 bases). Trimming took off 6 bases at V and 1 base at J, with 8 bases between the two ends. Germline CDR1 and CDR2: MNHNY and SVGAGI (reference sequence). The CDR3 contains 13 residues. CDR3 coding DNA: TGTGCCAGCAGGGGGCAAGGCACAGATACGCAGTATTTT. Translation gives CASRGQGTDTQYF.

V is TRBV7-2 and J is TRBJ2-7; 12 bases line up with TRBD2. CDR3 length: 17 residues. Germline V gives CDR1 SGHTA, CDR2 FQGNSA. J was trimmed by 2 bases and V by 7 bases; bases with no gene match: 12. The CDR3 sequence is CASIRELAGGRAYEQYF. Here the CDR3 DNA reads TGTGCCAGCATTAGGGAACTAGCGGGAGGCCGGGCCTACGAGCAGTACTTC.

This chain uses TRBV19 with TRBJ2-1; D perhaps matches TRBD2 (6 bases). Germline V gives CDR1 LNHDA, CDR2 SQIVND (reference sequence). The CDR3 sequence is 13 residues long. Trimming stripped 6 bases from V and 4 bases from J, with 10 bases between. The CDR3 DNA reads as TGTGCCAGTAGCGGGGACTTTTACAATGAGCAGTTCTTC. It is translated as CASSGDFYNEQFF.

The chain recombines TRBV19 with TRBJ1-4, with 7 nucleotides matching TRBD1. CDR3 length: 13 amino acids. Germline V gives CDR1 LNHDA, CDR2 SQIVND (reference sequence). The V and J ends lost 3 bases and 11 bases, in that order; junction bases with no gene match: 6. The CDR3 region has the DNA TGTGCCAGTAGTATCCTTGGACAGGACAAACTGTTTTTT. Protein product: CASSILGQDKLFF.

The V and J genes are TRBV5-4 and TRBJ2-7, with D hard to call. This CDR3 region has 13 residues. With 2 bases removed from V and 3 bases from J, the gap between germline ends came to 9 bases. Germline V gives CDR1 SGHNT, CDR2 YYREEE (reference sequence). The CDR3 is CASSFDPDYEQYF. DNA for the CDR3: TGTGCCAGCAGCTTTGACCCGGACTACGAGCAGTACTTC. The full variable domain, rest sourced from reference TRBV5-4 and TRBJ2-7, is ETGVTQSPTHLIKTRGQQVTLRCSSQSGHNTVSWYQQALGQGPQFIFQYYREEENGRGNFPPRFSGLQFPNYSSELNVNALELDDSALYLCASSFDPDYEQYFGPGTRLTVT.